This T cell receptor (beta chain) was sequenced during a study of blood T cell repertoires in COVID-19. Study context: Spain, Italy and the United States supplied samples that represented acute and convalescent COVID-19. In each case, the material was cDNA or gDNA derived from T cells, B-cell-depleted T cells, or PBMCs.

Original methodology: By means of reference gene primer amplification, nucleated cell counts were estimated. Method: immunoSEQ multiplex PCR; TCRdb's copy keeps in-frame clones and lacks some. V, J and clone size derive from that table, while D and trimming were established from the DNA sequence. Among over 100,000 clones listed, 88% were seen once. This CDR3 has 18 amino acids. V gave up 3 bases and J gave up 0 bases, with 18 bases separating them. Germline-derived CDR1 and CDR2 are SNHLY and FYNNEI. The TCR comes from a man aged 50 to 59 with acute or convalescent COVID-19. The chain is built from TRBV2 and TRBJ1-3, with D possibly being TRBD1 (5 bases). Sequenced: peripheral blood. The CDR3 nucleotides are TGTGCCAGCAGTGATCCCTACAGGCGGACCGACTCTGGAAACACCATATATTTT. Translation: CASSDPYRRTDSGNTIYF.